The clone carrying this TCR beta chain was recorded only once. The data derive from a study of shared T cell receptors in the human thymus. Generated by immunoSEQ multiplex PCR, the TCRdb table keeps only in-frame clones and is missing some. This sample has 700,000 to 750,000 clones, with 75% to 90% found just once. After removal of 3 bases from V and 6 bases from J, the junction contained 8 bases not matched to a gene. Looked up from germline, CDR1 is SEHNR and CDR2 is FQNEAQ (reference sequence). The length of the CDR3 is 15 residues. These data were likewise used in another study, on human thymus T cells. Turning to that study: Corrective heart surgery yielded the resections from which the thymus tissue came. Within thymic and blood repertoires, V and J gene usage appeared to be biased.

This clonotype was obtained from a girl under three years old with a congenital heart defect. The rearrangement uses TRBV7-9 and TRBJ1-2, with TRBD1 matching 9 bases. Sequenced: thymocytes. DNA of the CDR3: TGTGCCAGCAGCTTGTTAACCGACAGGGGGGATGGCTACACCTTC. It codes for CASSLLTDRGDGYTF.